A selection of T cell receptor beta chains follows, all from one sample in a study of blood T cell repertoires in COVID-19. Assay used: immunoSEQ multiplex PCR; TCRdb lists only in-frame clones, some missing. The data show about 410,000 clones, roughly nine tenths seen once. What was sequenced was PBMCs or T cells enriched from blood (not recorded which). The origin of the receptors is a woman in her 30s who had recovered from COVID-19. Each CDR3 is given with its conserved first and last residue. The D gene is left open where the match is weak. Part of the rows lack a size; the others show once, few, many or a class for expanded clones.

>TRBD1|16|TRBJ1-5|TRBV7-3|once
CASSSFGQGPYQPQHF
>TRBD2|18|TRBJ2-7|TRBV28|NA
CASIQTGTSGKSSYEQYF
>NA|13|TRBJ1-1|TRBV6-5|NA
CASSYLGRTEAFF
>TRBD1|15|TRBJ2-5|TRBV28|once
CASSRRDRGRETQYF
>NA|14|TRBJ2-7|TRBV7-2|NA
CASSGGTDPYEQYF
>TRBD1|14|TRBJ2-3|TRBV27|NA
CASSFQGGTDTQYF
>TRBD1|17|TRBJ1-1|TRBV18|NA
CASSPRQGVRFGTEAFF
>NA|15|TRBJ1-4|TRBV27|NA
CASSVLGGGNEKLFF
>NA|15|TRBJ2-1|TRBV19|NA
CASSIGGLAAYEQFF
>NA|15|TRBJ1-5|TRBV16|NA
CASSQSILGNQPQHF
>TRBD1|16|TRBJ2-2|TRBV7-7|NA
CASSQARTGNTGELFF
>NA|15|TRBJ1-1|TRBV27|NA
CASSLWGVLGTEAFF
>TRBD2|15|TRBJ2-2|TRBV19|once
CASSMTSGSTGELFF
>NA|14|TRBJ2-7|TRBV19|NA
CASSISVNSYEQYF
>NA|16|TRBJ1-3|TRBV29-1|NA
CSVEDRAGASGNTIYF
>TRBD2|16|TRBJ2-3|TRBV27|NA
CASRIGLAGETDTQYF
>TRBD1|14|TRBJ1-5|TRBV5-6|NA
CASSLGQRNQPQHF